This TCR beta chain was obtained from a study of blood T cell repertoires in COVID-19. In the study overall: The study drew acute and convalescent COVID-19 samples from the United States, Italy and Spain.

Using immunoSEQ multiplex PCR, the repertoire was profiled, and TCRdb retains in-frame clones only, with some absent. The profile shows some 270,000 clones, approximately 90% of them singletons. This CDR3 spans 14 amino acids. Per germline, CDR1 SGHVS and CDR2 FQNEAQ. V lost 1 base and J lost 6; bases outside the gene matches: 3. The receptor was isolated from a man aged 40-49 years who had been exposed to COVID-19. The sequencing input was PBMCs or T cells enriched from blood (not recorded which). The gene calls are TRBV7-8 and TRBJ2-4, with 7 bases matching TRBD1. The CDR3 protein is CASSLDRGGNIQYF. In nucleotides, the CDR3 is TGTGCCAGCAGCTTAGACAGGGGTGGAAACATTCAGTACTTC.